This entry describes one T cell receptor (beta chain). TCRdb keeps only in-frame clones here, not all; method: immunoSEQ multiplex PCR. Here the sample spans more than 90,000 clones, approximately 95% being singletons. The data were taken from a study of cytomegalovirus exposure and HLA in healthy donors. CDR3 length equals 18 residues. The germline V gene encodes CDR1 SGHTA and CDR2 FQGNSA. V lost 5 bases and J lost 1, with 22 bases in between. This clonotype was obtained from a woman in her 30s in good health and CMV-seropositive. The V and J genes are TRBV7-2 and TRBJ2-3; the D gene is possibly TRBD2 (7 bases). Sequenced sample: PBMCs. CDR3 region: CASSPRWGGLHGTDTQYF. CDR3 bases: TGTGCCAGCAGCCCAAGGTGGGGGGGGCTTCACGGCACAGATACGCAGTATTTT.